Listed here are 13 T cell receptor beta chains from one sample, sequenced in a study of beta chain features in type 1 diabetes (dated by TCRdb to between 2017 and 2018). Beyond this particular receptor, the publication reports: In all four CD4+ subsets, TCRB CDR3 length was moderately but significantly shorter in type 1 diabetes patients.

These receptors lack a known antigen. Library creation used the immunoSEQ multiplex PCR assay. The entire isolated RNA was reverse transcribed using the High Capacity cDNA Reverse Transcription Kit, and thus expressed TCRB transcripts were sequenced. The table was pulled from immuneACCESS by TCRdb, which kept in-frame rearrangements only. Such tables lose some clones; where checked, under half of the loss comes from unresolved V genes, and the rest has no known cause. Present in this sample are 300,000 to 400,000 clones, over 9% of which were seen just once. The top ten clones comprise 0.55% to 0.75% of the sample. The sequencing input was central memory CD4+ T cells from blood. The source is a man aged 30-40 years with type 1 diabetes.

This clone was observed a single time. The chain links TRBV6-5 to TRBJ1-1, with D possibly being TRBD1 (6 bases). The length of the CDR3 is 13 residues. Germline V CDR1 and CDR2: MNHEY, SVGAGI. Between the trimmed V and J ends, which lost 5 bases and 8 bases, there was a span of 15 bases. Here the CDR3 reads CASSADRAIEAFF. CDR3 bases: TGTGCCAGCAGTGCGGACAGAGCAATCGAAGCTTTCTTT.

The chain uses TRBV14 and TRBJ1-1, with D tentatively TRBD1 (5 bases). V lost 0 bases and J 1 base, leaving 12 bases between the germline ends. The CDR3 is made up of 16 amino acids. Looked up from germline, CDR1 is SGHDN and CDR2 is FVKESK. CDR3 bases: TGTGCCAGCAGCCAAGATAAAGGGGCGGGGAACACTGAAGCTTTCTTT. The encoded protein is CASSQDKGAGNTEAFF.

Turning to this clone: The junction departs from germline at one end; a sequencing error may be responsible. This chain joins TRBV10-2 and TRBJ2-4; perhaps TRBD2 as D (6 bases). CDR1 is WSHSY and CDR2 is SAAADI in the germline V gene. The CDR3 is 15 residues long. The CDR3 here is CASSFYSGAKNIQYF. The CDR3, as DNA: TGTGCCAGCAGTTTCTATAGCGGAGCCAAAAACATTCAGTACTTC.

V and J are TRBV5-1 and TRBJ2-3, with a possible D match to TRBD2 (5 bases). The V gene lost 4 bases and the J gene lost 5 bases, with 14 bases spanning the gap. Germline CDR1 SGHRS, CDR2 YFSETQ. The CDR3 spans 14 residues. The CDR3 loop is CASSKLGAEDTQYF. In DNA form, the CDR3 reads TGCGCCAGCAGCAAACTAGGAGCAGAAGATACGCAGTATTTT.

There are a few counts of this clone. The chain joins TRBV6-4 to TRBJ2-1; the match to TRBD1 covers 9 bases. Germline values: CDR1 MRHNA, CDR2 SNTAGT. This CDR3 contains 15 residues. The ends lost 8 bases at V and 8 bases at J; junction bases unmatched: 13. The CDR3 protein is CASGKPGQGGDEQFF. CDR3 DNA: TGTGCCAGCGGAAAACCGGGACAGGGAGGAGATGAGCAGTTCTTC.

The V and J genes are TRBV5-1 and TRBJ2-5; the match to TRBD2 covers 7 bases. Gene TRBJ2-7 matches the end of the DNA better, so the J call may be wrong. This CDR3 has 14 residues. Germline lookup yields CDR1 SGHRS and CDR2 YFSETQ. CDR3 sequence (DNA): TGCGCCAGCAGCGGGAGGGGAGGAGGGTACGAGCAGTACTTC. Encoded protein: CASSGRGGGYEQYF.

This clone was seen only a few times. An end of the junction differs from the germline gene, which may be a read error. The chain recombines TRBV7-2 with TRBJ1-1; no firm D call. In germline, CDR1 is SGHTA, CDR2 FQGNSA. CDR3 length: 13 residues. The CDR3 protein is CASRFGMNTEAFF. Written as DNA, the CDR3 is TGTGCCAGCCGCTTTGGGATGAACACTGAAGCTTTCTTT.

This clone was observed a handful of times. V and J are TRBV6-1 and TRBJ1-3, with 7 positions matching TRBD1. Unmatched junction bases numbered 0, after V lost 6 bases and J lost 1 base. The CDR3 runs to 13 residues. Germline lookup yields CDR1 MNHNS and CDR2 SASEGT. CDR3 DNA sequence: TGTGCCAGCAGGGGACAGTCTGGAAACACCATATATTTT. It yields the protein CASRGQSGNTIYF.

The chain recombines TRBV7-2 with TRBJ1-6, with 7 nucleotides matching TRBD1. Germline V lookup: CDR1 SGHTA, CDR2 FQGNSA. V was pared by 0 bases and J by 11 bases, with 4 bases of the junction left unmatched. This CDR3 has 14 residues. DNA of the CDR3: TGTGCCAGCAGCTTAGCGACAGGGATACCACCCCTCCACTTT. Its protein is CASSLATGIPPLHF.

This clone was counted between two and nine times. This may be a read error: a much more frequent sequence differs by one nucleotide. The identical CDR3 is also encoded by other nucleotide sequences in the sample. The rearrangement uses TRBV4-1 and TRBJ2-2; D uncertain. Between the trimmed V and J ends, which lost 3 bases and 6 bases, there was a span of 8 bases. CDR1 and CDR2 (germline): MGHRA, YSYEKL. CDR3 length: 13 amino acids. This chain's CDR3 is CASSHTSAGELFF. The CDR3 DNA reads as TGCGCCAGCAGCCACACCTCGGCCGGGGAGCTGTTTTTT.

This clone was counted many times. V and J are TRBV4-3 and TRBJ2-7; TRBD1 matches 9 bases. This CDR3 has 16 amino acids. Germline CDR1 LGHNA, CDR2 YSLEER. V shed 0 bases, J shed 4 bases, and the junction held 7 bases outside the gene matches. The CDR3 coding sequence is TGCGCCAGCAGCCAAGATAGAGGGACAGGGAAGTACGAGCAGTACTTC. Translated, it gives CASSQDRGTGKYEQYF.

This clone was picked up many times. V gene TRBV10-3 combines with J gene TRBJ1-2, with TRBD1 matching over 10 bases. Per germline, CDR1 ENHRY and CDR2 SYGVKD. Trimming at V came to 8 bases and at J to 8 bases, leaving 5 bases not matched to a gene. There are 12 residues in the CDR3. CDR3 nucleotides: TGTGCCATCGGGATGACAGGGGGCGGCTACACCTTC. Residues: CAIGMTGGGYTF.

This clone was counted only a few times. The chain links TRBV5-1 to TRBJ2-2; 9 positions agree with TRBD2. The CDR3 sequence is 16 residues long. Germline CDR1 is SGHRS and CDR2 is YFSETQ. V lost 3 bases, J lost 6 bases, and 9 bases stayed unmatched. CDR3 nucleotides: TGCGCCAGCAGCTCCCAGGGAGCGGGAGGTTCCGGGGAGCTGTTTTTT. Protein product: CASSSQGAGGSGELFF.